The 23 T cell receptor beta chains below all came from one sample that was sequenced in a study of blood T cell repertoires in COVID-19 (dated by TCRdb to 2018 to 2020). Library generation was performed with the immunoSEQ multiplex PCR assay. TCRdb provides this immuneACCESS table in a form limited to in-frame rearrangements. Some clones are lacking; in checked studies, under half of them reflect an unresolved V gene, and why the rest are absent is not known. For this sample there are about 60,000 clones; roughly 72% appear just once. 4.8% of the sample belongs to the ten largest clones. What was sequenced was peripheral blood. The receptor set was obtained from a woman between 65 and 79 years old with COVID-19, enrolled during active disease.

This clone occurred once. The chain recombines TRBV27 with TRBJ2-6, with D possibly TRBD2 on 6 matching bases. CDR1 MNHEY and CDR2 SMNVEV come from the germline V gene (reference sequence). CDR3 size: 15 residues. Trimming left V 3 bases short and J 0 bases short, with 6 bases between. CDR3 loop: CASSFGGSGANVLTF. Here the CDR3 DNA reads TGTGCCAGCAGTTTCGGGGGCTCTGGGGCCAACGTCCTGACTTTC.

The J gene is TRBJ2-7, the V gene TRBV5-1, with TRBD2 matching over 9 bases. The CDR3 is 16 amino acids. Germline lookup yields CDR1 SGHRS and CDR2 YFSETQ. Losses at the gene ends were 2 bases for V and 0 bases for J; bases not matched to a gene: 6. The CDR3 reads CASSLKGGGASYEQYF. The CDR3 nucleotides read TGCGCCAGCAGCTTAAAGGGCGGGGGGGCCTCCTACGAGCAGTACTTC. The complete variable domain, with remaining parts taken from reference TRBV5-1 and TRBJ2-7, reads KAGVTQTPRYLIKTRGQQVTLSCSPISGHRSVSWYQQTPGQGLQFLFEYFSETQRNKGNFPGRFSGRQFSNSRSEMNVSTLELGDSALYLCASSLKGGGASYEQYFGPGTRLTVT.

The chain is built from TRBV6-2 or TRBV6-3 and TRBJ1-2, with TRBD1 identical over 8 bases. CDR3 length: 14 amino acids. CDR1 is MNHEY, CDR2 SVGEGT, per germline. Trimming took 5 bases from V and 6 from J; bases not matched to a gene: 8. Here the CDR3 reads CASSTPWDRHGYTF. CDR3 bases: TGTGCCAGCAGTACGCCGTGGGACAGGCATGGCTACACCTTC.

CDR3 amino acids: CASSLDRGLEQYF. The CDR3, as DNA: TGTGCCAGCAGCTTAGATCGGGGACTCGAGCAGTACTTC. The chain combines TRBV11-1 with TRBJ2-7; the D gene is possibly TRBD2 (6 bases). This CDR3 has 13 amino acids. With 1 base removed from V and 6 bases from J, the gap between germline ends came to 10 bases. The germline CDR1 and CDR2 sequences are SGHAT and FQDESV (reference sequence).

This clone was observed many times. This chain joins TRBV25-1 and TRBJ1-2, with TRBD1 as a possible D gene (5 bases). This CDR3 contains 12 residues. The germline gives CDR1 MGHDK, CDR2 SYGVNS. Trimming took 6 bases from V and 5 from J, leaving 10 bases between them. CDR3 nucleotides: TGTGCCAGCAGCGAGCAGGGATATGGCTACACCTTC. Translated: CASSEQGYGYTF.

The V and J genes are TRBV3-1 (or the pseudogene TRBV3-2) and TRBJ1-3; D is unresolved. This CDR3 is built from 16 residues. Germline V gene lookup returns CDR1 LGHDT and CDR2 YNNKEL (reference sequence). The V and J ends lost 0 bases and 2 bases respectively, with 11 bases between them. This chain's CDR3 is CASSQDGGSAGNTIYF. The CDR3 bases are TGTGCCAGCAGCCAAGATGGCGGGTCGGCTGGAAACACCATATATTTT.

In the case of this clone: Relative to the germline gene, one junction end is altered; a read error may explain this. Distinct nucleotide sequences in the sample also encode this CDR3. The V gene is TRBV6-5, the J gene TRBJ1-2; 9 bases line up with TRBD1. CDR3 length: 14 residues. Germline CDR1 MNHEY, CDR2 SVGAGI. The CDR3 DNA reads TGTGCCAGCAGCAAGACAGGGGGGTCGGAAGGCTACACCTTT. This translates into CASSKTGGSEGYTF.

The chain recombines TRBV4-1 with TRBJ2-2; tentatively, D is TRBD2 (5 bases). V lost 4 bases, J lost 0 bases, and 12 bases lay in between. The CDR3 runs 16 residues. Germline loops: CDR1 MGHRA, CDR2 YSYEKL. Written as DNA, the CDR3 is TGCGCCAGCAGCCCTAGACTACCTACGAACACCGGGGAGCTGTTTTTT. It translates to CASSPRLPTNTGELFF.

The chain employs TRBV4-3 and TRBJ2-1, with D maybe TRBD2 (5 bases). Germline V gene lookup returns CDR1 LGHNA and CDR2 YSLEER. V dropped 1 base and J dropped 8 bases, with 12 bases sitting between them. The CDR3 is made up of 14 amino acids. The CDR3 bases are TGCGCCAGCAGCCAAGGTTATGGGAGCTATGAGCAGTTCTTC. Its translation is CASSQGYGSYEQFF.

The chain uses TRBV6-6 and TRBJ1-5; D ambiguous. This CDR3 has 13 amino acids. CDR1 and CDR2 from the germline V gene are MNHNY and SVGAGI (reference sequence). V lost 6 bases to trimming and J lost 10 bases, with 16 bases between them. CDR3 amino acids: CASSSTIQNPQHF. The CDR3 DNA is TGTGCCAGCAGCTCCACTATTCAAAACCCCCAGCATTTT.

This chain uses TRBV5-4 with TRBJ1-1, with 11 bases lining up with TRBD1. Germline CDR1 is SGHNT and CDR2 is YYREEE (reference sequence). The CDR3 is 14 residues long. With 4 bases clipped from V and 7 bases from J, the junction kept 6 bases outside the gene matches. The CDR3 loop is CASSPGQGAGEAFF. The CDR3 DNA sequence: TGTGCCAGCAGCCCCGGACAGGGGGCAGGTGAAGCTTTCTTT.

The CDR3 sequence is CASSLGPTQETQYF. In DNA form, the CDR3 reads TGCGCCAGCAGCTTGGGGCCGACTCAAGAGACCCAGTACTTC. The chain recombines TRBV5-1 with TRBJ2-5, with D unresolved. Germline-derived CDR1 and CDR2 are SGHRS and YFSETQ. The CDR3 covers 14 residues. Deletions cut 0 bases from V and 2 bases from J, with 8 bases between. Using reference TRBV5-1 and TRBJ2-5 for the parts outside the CDR3, the full variable domain is KAGVTQTPRYLIKTRGQQVTLSCSPISGHRSVSWYQQTPGQGLQFLFEYFSETQRNKGNFPGRFSGRQFSNSRSEMNVSTLELGDSALYLCASSLGPTQETQYFGPGTRLLVL.

The chain combines TRBV9 with TRBJ1-2; D is unresolved. Per the germline V gene, CDR1 is SGDLS and CDR2 is YYNGEE. This CDR3 has 14 residues. V was trimmed by 0 bases and J by 8 bases, leaving 14 bases between them. In DNA, the CDR3 is TGTGCCAGCAGCGTAGGAGGGATCTGGGGAGGCTACACCTTC. This codes for CASSVGGIWGGYTF.

This rearrangement joins TRBV7-2 to TRBJ2-1, with 12 bases identical to TRBD2. CDR1 is SGHTA and CDR2 is FQGNSA in the germline V gene. The CDR3 has 15 residues. The V and J ends lost 4 bases and 10 bases, in that order; junction bases with no gene match: 8. The CDR3 region has the DNA TGTGCCAGCAGCTCCGCTAGCGGGGGGGCCCGGGAGCAGTTCTTC. Encoded protein: CASSSASGGAREQFF.

V is TRBV12-3 or TRBV12-4 and J is TRBJ1-2; D may be TRBD1 (5 bases). V lost 6 bases to trimming and J lost 5 bases, with 10 bases between them. The CDR3 sequence is 12 residues long. Here the CDR3 DNA reads TGTGCCAGCAGCCGAAGGGGATATGGCTACACCTTC. Residues: CASSRRGYGYTF.

This rearrangement joins TRBV5-4 to TRBJ2-1; 8 bases are a match to TRBD2. Trimming took 4 bases from V and 3 from J; bases not matched to a gene: 6. Germline CDR1 is SGHNT and CDR2 is YYREEE (reference sequence). This CDR3 region has 15 residues. The CDR3: CASSPGGANYNEQFF. DNA of the CDR3: TGTGCCAGCAGCCCCGGGGGGGCGAACTACAATGAGCAGTTCTTC.

The genes are TRBV10-1 and TRBJ1-4, with D possibly TRBD1 on 6 matching bases. V was shortened by 8 bases and J by 7 bases, with 17 bases between the two germline ends. There are 14 residues in the CDR3. CDR1 WNHNN and CDR2 SYGVQD come from the germline V gene (reference sequence). The CDR3 region has the DNA TGCGCCAGCGGAAAAACCGGGACACGTGAAAAACTGTTTTTT. As protein: CASGKTGTREKLFF.

This chain links TRBV19 with TRBJ2-3; TRBD2 matches at 10 bases. Trimming took 5 bases from V and 0 from J; bases not matched to a gene: 8. Germline CDR1 reads LNHDA; CDR2 reads SQIVND (reference sequence). This CDR3 has 17 amino acids. The CDR3 DNA follows: TGTGCCAGTAGTCATCGGACTAGCGGAGCTAGCACAGATACGCAGTATTTT. It translates to CASSHRTSGASTDTQYF.

The chain employs TRBV19 and TRBJ1-3, with 7 bases identical to TRBD1. The V gene end was trimmed by 7 bases and the J gene end by 2 bases; junction bases not matched to a gene: 5. Germline V CDR1 and CDR2: LNHDA, SQIVND (reference sequence). This CDR3 is built from 14 residues. The CDR3 coding sequence is TGTGCCAGTAAAACCGGGACAGCTGGAAACACCATATATTTT. It specifies CASKTGTAGNTIYF. The entire variable domain, with the rest obtained from reference TRBV19 and TRBJ1-3, is as follows: DGGITQSPKYLFRKEGQNVTLSCEQNLNHDAMYWYRQDPGQGLRLIYYSQIVNDFQKGDIAEGYSVSREKKESFPLTVTSAQKNPTAFYLCASKTGTAGNTIYFGEGSWLTVV.

The CDR3 spells CASSLYPTADEAFF. The CDR3 DNA reads as TGTGCCAGCAGTTTATACCCGACAGCAGATGAAGCTTTCTTT. The genes are TRBV27 and TRBJ1-1; weak D call: TRBD1 (5 bases). CDR1 is MNHEY and CDR2 is SMNVEV in the germline V gene (reference sequence). This CDR3 contains 14 residues. V was pared by 1 base and J by 7 bases, with 13 bases between.

CDR3 nucleotide sequence: TGTGCCAGCAGCGTCCTCCCTACTAGCGGGAGTAGCACCGGGGAGCTGTTTTTT. The encoded protein is CASSVLPTSGSSTGELFF. The rearrangement links TRBV9 to TRBJ2-2; 11 bases agree with TRBD2. Germline CDR1 reads SGDLS; CDR2 reads YYNGEE. This CDR3 is built from 18 residues. Losses at the gene ends were 2 bases for V and 4 bases for J; bases not matched to a gene: 10.

The V and J genes are TRBV2 and TRBJ1-5, with 9 bases fitting TRBD1. V shed 4 bases and J 4 bases; nucleotides not matched to a gene: 5. CDR1 is SNHLY and CDR2 is FYNNEI in the germline V gene. The CDR3 is made up of 15 amino acids. The DNA for the CDR3 is TGTGCCAGCAGTGTGGCTGGACAGGGGAATCAGCCCCAGCATTTT. This translates into CASSVAGQGNQPQHF.

For the CDR3, the DNA is TGTGCCATCGGAGAAGCGGGAGGGGAAACCGGGGAGCTGTTTTTT. The encoded protein is CAIGEAGGETGELFF. The chain uses TRBV10-3 and TRBJ2-2, with 10 positions matching TRBD2. The germline V gene encodes CDR1 ENHRY and CDR2 SYGVKD. The CDR3 extends over 15 amino acids. V trimming: 8 bases; J trimming: 5 bases; junction bases outside the gene matches: 8.